The clone carrying this T cell receptor beta chain appeared once. The data derive from a study of blood T cell repertoires in COVID-19. Study at large: From the United States, Italy and Spain came samples of acute and convalescent COVID-19.

Measured with immunoSEQ multiplex PCR; TCRdb has only the in-frame clones, and not every one. The table has roughly 230,000 clones, approximately 84% seen once. The CDR3 is 12 amino acids. V lost 2 bases and J 4 bases, leaving 6 bases between the germline ends. Germline CDR1 is KGHSH and CDR2 is LQKENI. The sequencing sample was made of peripheral blood. The V and J genes are TRBV18 and TRBJ2-7, with a weak D call TRBD2 (5 bases). This sequence was found in a man aged 50 or older with acute or convalescent COVID-19. The CDR3 sequence is CASSPEGYEQYF. In nucleotides, the CDR3 is TGTGCCAGCTCACCAGAGGGATACGAGCAGTACTTC.